The text below deals with one T cell receptor (beta chain). Its antigen is still unknown. The record originates from a study of T cell responses to AZD1222 COVID-19 vaccine. About the research overall: Second-dose groups at about 4 or about 12 weeks were pooled. General study results and limits: After the peak T cell response, and only then, were repertoires sampled. CD4 TCRs linked to vaccination spanned spike, dominating at 160-218 and 743-854.

TCRdb's table, derived via immunoSEQ multiplex PCR, lists solely in-frame clones and lacks some. The table shows some 180,000 clones, with 85% to 95% occurring only once. Sequenced material: peripheral blood, taken on day 0 of AZD1222 vaccination. The source is an adult in good health.

The DNA for the CDR3 is TGTGCCAGCAGTTACTCTTGGGGTAGTAAGGGGAATGAGCAGTTCTTC. Protein sequence: CASSYSWGSKGNEQFF. The V gene is TRBV6-5, the J gene TRBJ2-1, with D perhaps matching TRBD1 (5 bases). Germline CDR1 and CDR2: MNHEY and SVGAGI. V lost 0 bases, J lost 7 bases, and 16 bases lay in between. The CDR3 length is 16 residues.